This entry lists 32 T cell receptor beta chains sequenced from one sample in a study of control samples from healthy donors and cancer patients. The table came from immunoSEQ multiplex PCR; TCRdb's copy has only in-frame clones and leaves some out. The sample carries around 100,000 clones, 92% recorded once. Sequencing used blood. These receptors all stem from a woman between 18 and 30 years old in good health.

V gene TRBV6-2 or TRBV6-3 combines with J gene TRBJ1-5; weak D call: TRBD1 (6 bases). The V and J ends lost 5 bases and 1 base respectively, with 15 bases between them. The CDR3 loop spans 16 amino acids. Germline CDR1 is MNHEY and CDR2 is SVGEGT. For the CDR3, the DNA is TGTGCCAGCAGTGACCCCAGGGGTACGAGCAATCAGCCCCAGCATTTT. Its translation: CASSDPRGTSNQPQHF.

In DNA, the CDR3 is TGTGCCAGCAGTGCGGCGGACGGAAACTATGGCTACACCTTC. The encoded protein is CASSAADGNYGYTF. The genes are TRBV28 and TRBJ1-2, with unresolved D. This CDR3 spans 14 amino acids. Germline loops: CDR1 MDHEN, CDR2 SYDVKM. V was clipped by 5 bases and J by 2 bases, with 12 bases between them.

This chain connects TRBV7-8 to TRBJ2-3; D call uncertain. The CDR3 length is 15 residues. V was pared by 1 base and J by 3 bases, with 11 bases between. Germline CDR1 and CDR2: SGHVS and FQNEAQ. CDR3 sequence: CASSLENERTDTQYF. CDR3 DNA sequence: TGTGCCAGCAGCTTAGAGAATGAGAGAACAGATACGCAGTATTTT.

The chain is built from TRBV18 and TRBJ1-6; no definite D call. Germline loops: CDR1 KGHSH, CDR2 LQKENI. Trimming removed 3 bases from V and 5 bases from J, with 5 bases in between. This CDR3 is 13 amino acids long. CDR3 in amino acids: CASSPFDNSPLHF. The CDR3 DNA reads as TGTGCCAGCTCACCCTTCGATAATTCACCCCTCCACTTT.

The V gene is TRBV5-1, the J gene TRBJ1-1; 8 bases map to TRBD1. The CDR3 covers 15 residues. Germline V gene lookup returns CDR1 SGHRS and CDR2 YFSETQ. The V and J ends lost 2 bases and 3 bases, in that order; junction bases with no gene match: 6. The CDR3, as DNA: TGCGCCAGCAGCTTTCCGGACAGGGTGTACACTGAAGCTTTCTTT. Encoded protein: CASSFPDRVYTEAFF.

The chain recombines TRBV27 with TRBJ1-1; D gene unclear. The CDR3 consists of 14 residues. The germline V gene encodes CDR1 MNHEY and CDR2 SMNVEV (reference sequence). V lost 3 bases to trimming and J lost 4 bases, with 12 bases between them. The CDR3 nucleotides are TGTGCCAGCAGTTTCGGGAGAACGAGCACTGAAGCTTTCTTT. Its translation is CASSFGRTSTEAFF.

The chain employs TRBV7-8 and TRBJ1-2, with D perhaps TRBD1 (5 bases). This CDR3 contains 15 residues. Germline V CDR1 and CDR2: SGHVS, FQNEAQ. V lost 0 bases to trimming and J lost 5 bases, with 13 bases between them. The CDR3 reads CASSLAEQGTYGYTF. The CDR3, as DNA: TGTGCCAGCAGCTTAGCGGAGCAGGGCACTTATGGCTACACCTTC. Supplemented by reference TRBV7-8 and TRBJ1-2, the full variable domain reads GAGVSQSPRYKVAKRGQDVALRCDPISGHVSLFWYQQALGQGPEFLTYFQNEAQLDKSGLPSDRFFAERPEGSVSTLKIQRTQQEDSAVYLCASSLAEQGTYGYTFGSGTRLTVV.

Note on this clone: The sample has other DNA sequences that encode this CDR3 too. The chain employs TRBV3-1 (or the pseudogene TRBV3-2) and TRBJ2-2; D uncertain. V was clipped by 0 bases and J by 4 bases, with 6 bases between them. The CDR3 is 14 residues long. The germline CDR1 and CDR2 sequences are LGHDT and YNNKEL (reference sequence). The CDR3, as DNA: TGTGCCAGCAGCCAAGATCCCAGCACCGGGGAGCTGTTTTTT. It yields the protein CASSQDPSTGELFF.

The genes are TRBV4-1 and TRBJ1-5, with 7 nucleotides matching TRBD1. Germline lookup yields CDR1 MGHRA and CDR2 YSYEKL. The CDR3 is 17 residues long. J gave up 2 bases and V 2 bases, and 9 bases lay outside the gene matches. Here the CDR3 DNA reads TGCGCCAGCAGCCAATACCCGGTCAGGGGGGGCAATCAGCCCCAGCATTTT. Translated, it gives CASSQYPVRGGNQPQHF.

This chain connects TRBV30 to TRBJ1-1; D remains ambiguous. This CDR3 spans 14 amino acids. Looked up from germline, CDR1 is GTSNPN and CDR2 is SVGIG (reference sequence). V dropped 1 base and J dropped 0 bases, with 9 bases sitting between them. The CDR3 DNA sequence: TGTGCCTGGAGTGGGGAACAGCTGAACACTGAAGCTTTCTTT. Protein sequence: CAWSGEQLNTEAFF.

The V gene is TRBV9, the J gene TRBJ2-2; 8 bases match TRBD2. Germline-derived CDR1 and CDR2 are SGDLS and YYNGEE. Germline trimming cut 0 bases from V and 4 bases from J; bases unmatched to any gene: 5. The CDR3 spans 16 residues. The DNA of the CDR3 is TGTGCCAGCAGCGTAGATGGGACTAGTGTCACCGGGGAGCTGTTTTTT. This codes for CASSVDGTSVTGELFF. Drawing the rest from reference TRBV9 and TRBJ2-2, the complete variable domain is DSGVTQTPKHLITATGQRVTLRCSPRSGDLSVYWYQQSLDQGLQFLIQYYNGEERAKGNILERFSAQQFPDLHSELNLSSLELGDSALYFCASSVDGTSVTGELFFGEGSRLTVL.

The CDR3 is CASSGRQPGQGETQYF. DNA for the CDR3: TGTGCCAGCAGCGGGCGTCAACCGGGACAGGGGGAGACCCAGTACTTC. V and J are TRBV21-1 and TRBJ2-5; the table assigns TRBD1, which was not confirmed against the DNA. TRBV21-1 represents a pseudogene. CDR3 length equals 16 residues.

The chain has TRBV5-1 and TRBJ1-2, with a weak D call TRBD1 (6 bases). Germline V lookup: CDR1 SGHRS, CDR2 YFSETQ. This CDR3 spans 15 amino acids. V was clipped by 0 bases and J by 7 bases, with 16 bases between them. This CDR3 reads CASSLDAGARAGYTF. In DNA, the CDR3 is TGCGCCAGCAGCTTGGACGCAGGGGCGCGGGCTGGCTACACCTTC.

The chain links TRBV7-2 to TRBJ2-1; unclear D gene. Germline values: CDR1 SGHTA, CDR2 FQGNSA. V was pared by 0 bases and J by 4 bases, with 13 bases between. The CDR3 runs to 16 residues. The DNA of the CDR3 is TGTGCCAGCAGCTTAGCGAGACTCCTCCGTTACAATGAGCAGTTCTTC. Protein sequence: CASSLARLLRYNEQFF. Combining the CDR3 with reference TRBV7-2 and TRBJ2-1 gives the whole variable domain GAGVSQSPSNKVTEKGKDVELRCDPISGHTALYWYRQSLGQGLEFLIYFQGNSAPDKSGLPSDRFSAERTGGSVSTLTIQRTQQEDSAVYLCASSLARLLRYNEQFFGPGTRLTVL.

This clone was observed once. Here the CDR3 reads CASSEIRDREETQYF. The CDR3 DNA sequence: TGTGCCAGCAGTGAAATAAGGGACAGGGAAGAGACCCAGTACTTC. V usage is TRBV2 and J usage is TRBJ2-5, with 9 positions matching TRBD1. This CDR3 has 15 residues. Germline V gene data show CDR1 as SNHLY and CDR2 as FYNNEI. V gave up 2 bases and J gave up 3 bases; unmatched junction bases: 4.

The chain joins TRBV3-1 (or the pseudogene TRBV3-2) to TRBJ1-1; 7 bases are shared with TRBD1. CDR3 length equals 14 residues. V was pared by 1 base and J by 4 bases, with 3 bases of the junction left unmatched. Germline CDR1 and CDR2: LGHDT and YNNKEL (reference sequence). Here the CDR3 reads CASSQVAGGTEAFF. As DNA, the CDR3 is TGTGCCAGCAGCCAAGTGGCAGGGGGCACTGAAGCTTTCTTT.

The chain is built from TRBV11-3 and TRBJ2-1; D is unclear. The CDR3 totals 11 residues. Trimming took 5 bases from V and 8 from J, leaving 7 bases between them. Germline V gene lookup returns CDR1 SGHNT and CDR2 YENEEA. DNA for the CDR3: TGTGCCAGCAGCGTTTTGTATGAGCAGTTCTTC. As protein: CASSVLYEQFF.

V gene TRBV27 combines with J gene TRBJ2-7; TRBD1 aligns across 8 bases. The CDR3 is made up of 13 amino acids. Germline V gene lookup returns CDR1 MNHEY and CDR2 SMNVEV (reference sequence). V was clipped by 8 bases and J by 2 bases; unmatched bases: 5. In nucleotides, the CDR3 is TGTGCCAGCGTTGGACAGGGAACCTACGAGCAGTACTTC. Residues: CASVGQGTYEQYF.

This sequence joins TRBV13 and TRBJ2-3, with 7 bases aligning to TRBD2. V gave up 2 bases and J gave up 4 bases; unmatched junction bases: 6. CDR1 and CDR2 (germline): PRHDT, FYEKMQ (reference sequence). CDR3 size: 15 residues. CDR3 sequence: CASSLTGGFADTQYF. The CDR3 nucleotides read TGTGCCAGCAGCTTAACGGGAGGTTTTGCAGATACGCAGTATTTT.

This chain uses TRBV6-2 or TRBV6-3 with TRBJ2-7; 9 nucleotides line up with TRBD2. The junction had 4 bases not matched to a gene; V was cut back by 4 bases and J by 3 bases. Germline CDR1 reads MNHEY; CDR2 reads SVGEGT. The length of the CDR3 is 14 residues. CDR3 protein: CASSLAGVSYEQYF. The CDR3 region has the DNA TGTGCCAGCAGTTTAGCGGGAGTGAGCTACGAGCAGTACTTC.

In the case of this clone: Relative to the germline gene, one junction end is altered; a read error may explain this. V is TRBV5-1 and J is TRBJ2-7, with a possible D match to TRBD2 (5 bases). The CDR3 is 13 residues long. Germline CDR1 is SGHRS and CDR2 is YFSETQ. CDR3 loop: CTSSVARSYEQYF. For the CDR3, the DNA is TGCACCAGCAGCGTAGCGCGCTCCTACGAGCAGTACTTC.

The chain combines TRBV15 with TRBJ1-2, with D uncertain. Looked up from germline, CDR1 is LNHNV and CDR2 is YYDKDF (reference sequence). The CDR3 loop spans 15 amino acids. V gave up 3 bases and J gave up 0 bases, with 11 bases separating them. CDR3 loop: CATSRAFSTNYGYTF. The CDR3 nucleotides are TGTGCCACCAGCAGGGCTTTTAGTACTAACTATGGCTACACCTTC.

The chain's CDR3 is CASSSDRAWGYTF. The CDR3 nucleotides are TGTGCCAGCAGTTCCGACAGGGCTTGGGGCTACACCTTC. This sequence joins TRBV2 and TRBJ1-2, with 7 bases matching TRBD1. The CDR3 runs to 13 residues. V lost 5 bases, J lost 8 bases, and 8 bases stayed unmatched. Per the germline V gene, CDR1 is SNHLY and CDR2 is FYNNEI.

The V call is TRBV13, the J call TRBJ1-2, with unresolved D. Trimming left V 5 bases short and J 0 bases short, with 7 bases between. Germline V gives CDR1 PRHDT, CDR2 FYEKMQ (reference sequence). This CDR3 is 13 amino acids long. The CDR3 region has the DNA TGTGCCAGCAGCCCGCAGGCTAACTATGGCTACACCTTC. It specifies CASSPQANYGYTF. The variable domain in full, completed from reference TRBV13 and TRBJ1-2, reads AAGVIQSPRHLIKEKRETATLKCYPIPRHDTVYWYQQGPGQDPQFLISFYEKMQSDKGSIPDRFSAQQFSDYHSELNMSSLELGDSALYFCASSPQANYGYTFGSGTRLTVV.

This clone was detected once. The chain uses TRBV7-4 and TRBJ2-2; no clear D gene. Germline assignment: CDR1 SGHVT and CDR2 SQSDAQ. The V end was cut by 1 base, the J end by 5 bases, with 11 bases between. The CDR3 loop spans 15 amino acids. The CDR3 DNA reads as TGTGCCAGCAGCTTAGGTGAGGTCAGGACCGGGGAGCTGTTTTTT. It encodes CASSLGEVRTGELFF.

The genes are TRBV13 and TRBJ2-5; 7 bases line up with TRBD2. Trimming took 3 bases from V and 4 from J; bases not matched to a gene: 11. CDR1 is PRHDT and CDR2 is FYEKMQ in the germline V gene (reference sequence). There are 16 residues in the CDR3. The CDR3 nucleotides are TGTGCCAGCAGCTTTTTAGGGCGGGGAGGGAGAGAGACCCAGTACTTC. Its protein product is CASSFLGRGGRETQYF.

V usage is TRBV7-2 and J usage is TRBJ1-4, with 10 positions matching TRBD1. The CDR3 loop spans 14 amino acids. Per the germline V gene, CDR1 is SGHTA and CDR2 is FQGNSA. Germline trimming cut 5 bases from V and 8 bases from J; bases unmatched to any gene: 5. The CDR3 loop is CASSPGTGVEKLFF. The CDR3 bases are TGTGCCAGCAGCCCCGGGACAGGGGTCGAAAAACTGTTTTTT. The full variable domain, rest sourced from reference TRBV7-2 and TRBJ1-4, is GAGVSQSPSNKVTEKGKDVELRCDPISGHTALYWYRQSLGQGLEFLIYFQGNSAPDKSGLPSDRFSAERTGGSVSTLTIQRTQQEDSAVYLCASSPGTGVEKLFFGSGTQLSVL.

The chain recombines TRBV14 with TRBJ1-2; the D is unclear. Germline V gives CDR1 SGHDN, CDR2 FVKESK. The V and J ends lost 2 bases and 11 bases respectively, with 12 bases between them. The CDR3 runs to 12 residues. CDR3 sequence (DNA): TGTGCCAGCAGCCAATTTACTTATGCTTACACCTTC. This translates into CASSQFTYAYTF.

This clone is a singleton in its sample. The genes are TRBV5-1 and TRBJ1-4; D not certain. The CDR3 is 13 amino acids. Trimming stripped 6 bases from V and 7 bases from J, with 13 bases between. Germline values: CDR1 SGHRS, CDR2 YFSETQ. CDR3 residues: CASKDHGGEKLFF. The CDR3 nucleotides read TGCGCCAGCAAGGACCACGGAGGTGAAAAACTGTTTTTT.

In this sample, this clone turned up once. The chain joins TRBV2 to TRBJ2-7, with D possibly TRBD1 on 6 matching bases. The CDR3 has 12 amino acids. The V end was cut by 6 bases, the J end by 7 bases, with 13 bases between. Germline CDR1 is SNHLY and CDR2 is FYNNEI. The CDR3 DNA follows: TGTGCCAGCAGGAAAATAGGACAGGAGCAGTACTTC. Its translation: CASRKIGQEQYF.

The CDR3 loop reads CASKLTKEAFF. The CDR3 DNA is TGTGCCAGCAAATTGACGAAAGAAGCTTTCTTT. The J gene is TRBJ1-1, the V gene TRBV12-3 or TRBV12-4; D remains unclear. The V end was cut by 7 bases, the J end by 8 bases, with 11 bases between. CDR3 length: 11 amino acids.

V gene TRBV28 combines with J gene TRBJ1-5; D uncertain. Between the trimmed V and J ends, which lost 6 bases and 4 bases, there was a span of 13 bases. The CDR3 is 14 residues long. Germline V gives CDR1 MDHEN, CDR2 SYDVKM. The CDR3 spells CASRGERENQPQHF. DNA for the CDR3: TGTGCCAGCAGAGGAGAAAGGGAGAATCAGCCCCAGCATTTT.